Each of the 11 T cell receptor beta chains below was sequenced from the same sample in a study of CXCR3-negative and CXCR3-positive naive CD8 T cells. For these receptors, no antigen is known. UMI-labeled TRB cDNA libraries were prepared by 5' RACE. TCRdb reworked the 5' RACE reads into one entry per CDR3 protein, no DNA. This sample contains tens of thousands of distinct CDR3 sequences. Overall study results and limits: CXCR3-expressing naive cells carried TRB CDR3s more hydrophobic than those of CXCR3-negative naive cells.

Sequenced input: naive CXCR3+ CD8+ T cells from blood. Documented subset: CD45RO-CCR7+CD27+CD95- naive CD8+ T cells expressing CXCR3 (TNR3+). The receptor source for this set is a human donor in good health. Some clones in this sample may be carry-over from other donors' samples.

J is TRBJ2-1 and V is TRBV11-2; TCRdb proposes TRBD1, but this gene call is untestable without DNA. This CDR3 has 17 amino acids. The germline V gene has CDR1 SGHAT and CDR2 FQNNGV. The CDR3 sequence: CASSVMFAGVTYNEQFF.

This chain joins TRBV27 and TRBJ1-2; TCRdb lists TRBD1, though no DNA is available to test this call. Germline V CDR1 and CDR2: MNHEY, SMNVEV (reference sequence). The CDR3 consists of 14 residues. CDR3 protein: CASSPYLGDYGYTF.

The genes are TRBV28 and TRBJ1-2. The CDR3 extends over 14 amino acids. Germline assignment: CDR1 MDHEN and CDR2 SYDVKM. The CDR3 protein is CASSRRAFGNGYTF.

This chain joins TRBV29-1 and TRBJ1-5; TCRdb outputs TRBD1, but without DNA this stays unchecked. CDR3 length: 14 amino acids. Germline V lookup: CDR1 SQVTM, CDR2 ANQGSEA. CDR3 in amino acids: CSVGGQYSNQPQHF.

V usage is TRBV5-4 and J usage is TRBJ1-2; without DNA, the TCRdb call of TRBD1 cannot be checked. Germline CDR1 is SGHNT and CDR2 is YYREEE (reference sequence). The CDR3 totals 12 residues. The CDR3 is CASALGGYGYTF.

The genes are TRBV28 and TRBJ2-3; TCRdb selects TRBD1, and the lack of DNA leaves this call unchecked. The CDR3 is 16 residues long. CDR1 and CDR2 from the germline V gene are MDHEN and SYDVKM. CDR3 sequence reads: CASSLVGWDAADTQYF.

The V gene is TRBV27, the J gene TRBJ2-2; the D gene TCRdb calls, TRBD1, cannot be checked with no DNA. The CDR3 contains 15 residues. CDR1 and CDR2 from the germline V gene are MNHEY and SMNVEV (reference sequence). CDR3 sequence reads: CASSGNRLNTGELFF.

The chain is built from TRBV7-9 and TRBJ2-1. Germline V gene lookup returns CDR1 SEHNR and CDR2 FQNEAQ (reference sequence). This CDR3 is 16 amino acids long. CDR3 amino acids: CASSPRPFGQPGEQFF.

The chain is built from TRBV28 and TRBJ1-5; the D call of TRBD1 rests on TCRdb alone, since no DNA is present to check it. Germline V gene lookup returns CDR1 MDHEN and CDR2 SYDVKM. The CDR3 contains 18 residues. CDR3 in amino acids: CASSTSSGTMKLGQPQHF. Combining the CDR3 with reference TRBV28 and TRBJ1-5 gives the whole variable domain DVKVTQSSRYLVKRTGEKVFLECVQDMDHENMFWYRQDPGLGLRLIYFSYDVKMKEKGDIPEGYSVSREKKERFSLILESASTNQTSMYLCASSTSSGTMKLGQPQHFGDGTRLSIL.

This chain joins TRBV7-8 and TRBJ2-2; there is no DNA to check the TCRdb D call of TRBD2. The CDR3 loop spans 16 amino acids. Germline CDR1 is SGHVS and CDR2 is FQNEAQ. The CDR3 spells CASSVLLAGNTGELFF.

This rearrangement joins TRBV19 to TRBJ2-5. The CDR3 consists of 13 residues. Per the germline V gene, CDR1 is LNHDA and CDR2 is SQIVND (reference sequence). The CDR3 loop is CASSNQKEETQYF.